The rows below give T cell receptor beta chains drawn from one sample of a study of blood T cell repertoires in COVID-19. TCRdb's table, derived via immunoSEQ multiplex PCR, lists solely in-frame clones and lacks some. The profile shows tens of thousands of clones, 70% to 85% of them singletons. Material: peripheral blood. The origin of the receptors is a man aged 60 to 75 with acute or convalescent COVID-19. The CDR3 runs from the conserved cysteine through the conserved F or W. Fields, in order: CDR3 length, D gene, V gene, J gene, clone size, CDR3 protein, CDR3 DNA. A D gene is named only where the DNA matches it firmly. Only some rows state a clone size, as once, few, many or a class for expanded clones.

15,NA,TRBV27,TRBJ1-2,NA,CASSIPGHYLYGYTF,TGTGCCAGCAGTATACCGGGACATTATCTTTATGGCTACACCTTC
15,NA,TRBV28,TRBJ2-7,NA,CASKDPGTYSYEQYF,TGTGCCAGCAAAGATCCCGGGACATACTCCTACGAGCAGTACTTC
13,NA,TRBV2,TRBJ2-5,NA,CASGRDSQETQYF,TGTGCCAGCGGCCGGGACTCCCAAGAGACCCAGTACTTC
12,TRBD1,TRBV6-5,TRBJ2-5,NA,CASGQGQETQYF,TGTGCCAGTGGACAGGGCCAAGAGACCCAGTACTTC
14,NA,TRBV18,TRBJ1-4,NA,CASSPPQGGEKLFF,TGTGCCAGCTCACCACCGCAGGGAGGGGAAAAACTGTTTTTT
16,NA,TRBV5-1,TRBJ2-2,NA,CASSPRGVSNTGELFF,TGCGCCAGCAGTCCACGAGGCGTTTCGAACACCGGGGAGCTGTTTTTT
17,TRBD1,TRBV15,TRBJ2-7,few,CATSRDIGRGQAYEQYF,TGTGCCACCAGCAGAGATATTGGTCGGGGACAGGCCTACGAGCAGTACTTC
14,TRBD1,TRBV4-2,TRBJ1-4,NA,CASSPDRVREKLFF,TGTGCCAGCAGCCCGGACAGGGTACGGGAAAAACTGTTTTTT
15,TRBD1,TRBV18,TRBJ1-1,few,CASSTQGALGTEAFF,TGTGCCAGCTCAACACAGGGGGCGCTTGGTACTGAAGCTTTCTTT
16,TRBD2,TRBV7-8,TRBJ2-3,NA,CASSYVRLAGVDTQYF,TGTGCCAGCAGCTACGTACGACTAGCGGGGGTAGATACGCAGTATTTT
15,NA,TRBV5-1,TRBJ1-1,NA,CASSLALDSNTEAFF,TGCGCCAGCAGCTTGGCCCTCGACTCGAACACTGAAGCTTTCTTT
15,NA,TRBV15,TRBJ1-5,NA,CATRAAGSSNQPQHF,TGTGCCACCAGGGCGGCCGGGAGCAGCAATCAGCCCCAGCATTTT
13,TRBD2,TRBV10-3,TRBJ2-5,NA,CATAGGGKETQYF,TGTGCCACCGCCGGGGGGGGGAAGGAGACCCAGTACTTC
15,TRBD2,TRBV2,TRBJ2-7,NA,CASRLSGGAFYEQYF,TGTGCCAGCAGACTCAGCGGGGGGGCCTTTTACGAGCAGTACTTC
11,NA,TRBV2,TRBJ2-7,NA,CASSEVYEQYF,TGTGCCAGCAGTGAAGTATACGAGCAGTACTTC
15,NA,TRBV5-5,TRBJ2-3,NA,CASSLPGGSTDTQYF,TGTGCCAGCAGCCTCCCGGGGGGCAGCACAGATACGCAGTATTTT
16,TRBD1,TRBV27,TRBJ1-2,few,CASSLLAGQGISGYTF,TGTGCCAGCAGTTTATTGGCGGGACAGGGAATCAGTGGCTACACCTTC
16,TRBD1,TRBV13,TRBJ2-1,NA,CASSPLGTGEYNEQFF,TGTGCCAGCAGCCCCCTCGGGACAGGGGAGTACAATGAGCAGTTCTTC
14,NA,TRBV21-1,TRBJ1-2,NA,CASSKGQEDYGYTF,TGTGCCAGCAGCAAAGGACAGGAAGATTATGGCTACACCTTC
15,TRBD2,TRBV19,TRBJ2-5,NA,CASSRGTTYQETQYF,TGTGCCAGTAGTAGAGGGACTACATACCAAGAGACCCAGTACTTC
13,NA,TRBV4-3,TRBJ2-3,NA,CASSQATFDTQYF,TGCGCCAGCAGCCAAGCAACATTTGATACGCAGTATTTT
14,NA,TRBV7-2,TRBJ1-4,NA,CASSLAAGNEKLFF,TGTGCCAGCAGCCTGGCGGCAGGGAATGAAAAACTGTTTTTT
13,TRBD1,TRBV11-2,TRBJ1-1,NA,CASMTGLNTEAFF,TGTGCCAGTATGACAGGGCTAAACACTGAAGCTTTCTTT
12,NA,TRBV10-1,TRBJ1-2,NA,CASTRQLYGYTF,TGCGCCAGTACGCGACAGCTATATGGCTACACCTTC
15,NA,TRBV11-2,TRBJ2-1,NA,CASSLLRGSYNEQFF,TGTGCCAGCAGCTTACTTCGGGGGTCCTACAATGAGCAGTTCTTC
14,TRBD1,TRBV10-3,TRBJ2-7,NA,CAISHPGQAYEQYF,TGTGCCATCAGTCATCCGGGACAGGCATACGAGCAGTACTTC
15,TRBD1,TRBV28,TRBJ2-7,NA,CASSPPGTGGSEQYF,TGTGCCAGCAGTCCCCCCGGGACAGGGGGCTCCGAGCAGTACTTC
17,TRBD2,TRBV18,TRBJ2-1,NA,CASSRTSGTNSYNEQFF,TGTGCCAGCTCCCGGACTAGCGGGACTAACTCCTACAATGAGCAGTTCTTC
13,NA,TRBV18,TRBJ2-3,once,CASSPRSGDTQYF,TGTGCCAGCTCACCCAGGTCCGGAGATACGCAGTATTTT
18,NA,TRBV15,TRBJ1-4,few,CATSRNRVDKATNEKLFF,TGTGCCACCAGCAGAAACAGGGTTGACAAGGCAACTAATGAAAAACTGTTTTTT
14,NA,TRBV2,TRBJ1-3,NA,CASSDPGTRNTIYF,TGTGCCAGCAGCGATCCCGGGACTCGAAACACCATATATTTT
15,NA,TRBV15,TRBJ1-3,once,CATSRGTPSGNTIYF,TGTGCCACCAGCCGAGGGACACCCTCTGGAAACACCATATATTTT
16,NA,TRBV28,TRBJ1-4,NA,CASSFGGARANEKLFF,TGTGCCAGCAGTTTTGGGGGGGCTCGGGCTAATGAAAAACTGTTTTTT
15,NA,TRBV7-2,TRBJ2-7,NA,CASSLNGASAYEQYF,TGTGCCAGCAGCTTAAATGGGGCCAGCGCCTACGAGCAGTACTTC
17,NA,TRBV4-3,TRBJ2-1,NA,CASSQDPNRVAYNEQFF,TGCGCCAGCAGCCAAGATCCGAACAGGGTAGCCTACAATGAGCAGTTCTTC
13,NA,TRBV14,TRBJ1-2,NA,CASSQTRSYGYTF,TGTGCCAGCAGCCAAACGCGAAGCTATGGCTACACCTTC
16,TRBD1,TRBV5-1,TRBJ2-6,once,CASSFVGQGISNVLTF,TGCGCCAGCAGCTTCGTGGGACAGGGGATTTCCAACGTCCTGACTTTC
17,TRBD2,TRBV5-1,TRBJ2-1,NA,CASSLLVAGGWGYEQFF,TGCGCCAGCAGCCTGCTGGTAGCGGGGGGCTGGGGGTATGAGCAGTTCTTC
14,TRBD2,TRBV25-1,TRBJ2-1,NA,CASELAGAREEQFF,TGTGCCAGCGAACTAGCGGGGGCCCGAGAGGAGCAGTTCTTC
18,TRBD1,TRBV5-1,TRBJ2-7,NA,CASSRTIQTGGGSYEQYF,TGCGCCAGCAGCCGGACTATTCAGACAGGGGGCGGTAGCTACGAGCAGTACTTC
13,TRBD1,TRBV6-5,TRBJ2-3,NA,CASRRQGADTQYF,TGTGCCAGCCGGCGGCAGGGGGCAGATACGCAGTATTTT
18,TRBD2,TRBV3-1/TRBV3-2,TRBJ2-5,NA,CASSQGLQRGATQETQYF,TGTGCCAGCAGCCAAGGTCTCCAGCGGGGGGCCACCCAAGAGACCCAGTACTTC
15,TRBD2,TRBV6-5,TRBJ2-1,NA,CASSYGSGGYNEQFF,TGTGCCAGCAGTTACGGGAGCGGGGGCTACAATGAGCAGTTCTTC
15,TRBD1,TRBV2,TRBJ2-1,NA,CASSHPGTAYNEQFF,TGTGCCAGCAGTCACCCCGGGACAGCATACAATGAGCAGTTCTTC
16,TRBD1,TRBV7-9,TRBJ1-2,NA,CASSLGDRGRLYGYTF,TGTGCCAGCAGCTTAGGAGACAGGGGGCGACTCTATGGCTACACCTTC
13,NA,TRBV6-5,TRBJ2-7,NA,CASSSPMGAEQYF,TGTGCCAGCAGTTCACCAATGGGGGCCGAGCAGTACTTC
14,TRBD1,TRBV5-6,TRBJ1-2,NA,CASSPYDRGRGYTF,TGTGCCAGCAGCCCATACGACAGGGGACGTGGCTACACCTTC
15,TRBD2,TRBV15,TRBJ2-3,many,CATSLEGSGVDTQYF,TGTGCCACCAGCCTAGAGGGGAGCGGGGTAGATACGCAGTATTTT
17,TRBD2,TRBV5-1,TRBJ2-1,NA,CASSSSSGAKTYNEQFF,TGCGCCAGCAGCTCCTCGAGCGGGGCGAAAACCTACAATGAGCAGTTCTTC
13,NA,TRBV19,TRBJ1-5,once,CASSIIGNQPQHF,TGTGCCAGTAGTATTATCGGCAATCAGCCCCAGCATTTT
14,NA,TRBV28,TRBJ1-4,NA,CASTPWALNKKLFF,TGTGCCAGCACACCCTGGGCTTTAAACAAAAAACTGTTTTTT
15,TRBD1,TRBV2,TRBJ1-5,NA,CASSGDSWSNQPQHF,TGTGCCAGCAGTGGGGACAGCTGGAGCAATCAGCCCCAGCATTTT
15,NA,TRBV28,TRBJ1-5,NA,CASSSASEVEQPQHF,TGTGCCAGCAGTTCCGCTTCGGAGGTTGAACAGCCCCAGCATTTT
15,NA,TRBV19,TRBJ2-7,NA,CASTSGRSPHYEQYF,TGTGCCAGTACCTCGGGAAGGAGCCCGCACTACGAGCAGTACTTC
12,NA,TRBV3-1/TRBV3-2,TRBJ1-3,NA,CASSPIGNTIYF,TGTGCCAGCAGCCCCATTGGAAACACCATATATTTT
15,TRBD2,TRBV11-2,TRBJ2-1,NA,CASSSTSGGPNEQFF,TGTGCCAGCAGCTCGACTAGCGGGGGGCCCAATGAGCAGTTCTTC
14,TRBD1,TRBV6-6,TRBJ1-5,NA,CASNDRDSNQPQHF,TGTGCCAGCAACGACAGGGATAGCAATCAGCCCCAGCATTTT